This TCR beta chain was documented in a study of regulatory T cells in long-lasting Graves disease. As regards this clonotype: What it binds is not known.

Whole-study results and caveats: Persistent patients had more shared public clonotypes (around 3,000) than new patients (around 1,000). Examination was confined to peripheral blood, excluding thyroid tissue.

V trimming: 4 bases; J trimming: 4 bases; junction bases outside the gene matches: 5. The germline CDR1 and CDR2 sequences are SGHRS and YFSETQ. The CDR3 has 15 amino acids. Construction of TCR beta libraries relied on iRepertoire HTBI primers and on Arm-PCR targeting CDR3 regions. One entry per CDR3 protein, called by TCRdb with MiXCR from the multiplex PCR reads. The profile shows about 460,000 distinct CDR3 sequences, around a fifth of them singletons. The time point was: persistent/refractory GD, antithyroid drugs over 5 years with positive TRAb. PBMCs were the source of the RNA used for TCR sequencing.

The source is a female donor with Graves disease. Source: peripheral blood mononuclear cells (PBMCs), taken when the disease was refractory, from a patient treated with antithyroid drugs. The chain combines TRBV5-1 with TRBJ2-2, with 9 bases fitting TRBD2. The CDR3, as DNA: TGCGCCAGCAGCGATAGCGGGGGCGGCACCGGGGAGCTGTTTTTT. Translating gives CASSDSGGGTGELFF.